This T cell receptor (beta chain) was identified during a study of T cells after somatic rescue of genetic block. Per the germline V gene, CDR1 is KGHSH and CDR2 is LQKENI. CDR3 size: 15 residues. About this clone: One end of the junction varies from germline; a read error may be responsible.

The repertoire was sequenced with immunoSEQ multiplex PCR; TCRdb's copy has only in-frame clones and lacks some. In the table there are around 67,000 clones, about 90% of which are singletons. The V and J genes are TRBV18 and TRBJ2-5; 10 positions match TRBD2. The specimen sequenced was peripheral blood mononuclear cells (PBMCs). The source is a man between 35 and 55 years old. Here the CDR3 DNA reads TGTGCCAGCTCACCGGGTTCTAGCGGGGGATCCTCCCCCCACTTC. Translating it yields CASSPGSSGGSSPHF.